This T cell receptor (beta chain) was captured in a study of OX40 agonist ivuxolimab in advanced cancers. Concerning the study at large: Ivuxolimab was a fully human IgG2 agonistic monoclonal antibody targeting the costimulatory receptor OX40 (CD134). The monotherapy dose-escalation portion (N of about 47 patients) of the phase I ivuxolimab trial is reported in the paper. Three dose-escalation patients achieved partial responses, one with hepatocellular carcinoma and two with cutaneous melanoma. The purpose of peripheral TCRbeta sequencing was to test whether ivuxolimab changed TCR sequence diversity and led to clonal T-cell expansion. Of the approximately 54 dose-escalation patients, hepatocellular carcinoma was present in around 20, melanoma in approximately 15, renal cell carcinoma in 9 and head and neck cancer in 9. Intravenous ivuxolimab was administered to patients every 2 weeks at six dose levels: 0.01, 0.1, 0.3, 1.5, 3 and 10 mg/kg. Patients were allowed to have had prior anti-PD-1, anti-PD-L1 or anti-CTLA-4 therapy, and around two fifths of the dose-escalation patients had been treated with checkpoint inhibitors. The dose-escalation cohort was about 86% male with a mean age of roughly 60 years, ranging from about 20 to 80.

The trial excluded patients who had a history of autoimmune disease or who were on systemic immunosuppression. Peripheral blood for TCR sequencing was collected from all dose cohorts at baseline, on cycle 4 day 1, and on cycle 7 day 1. Samples came from an open-label, multicenter, first-in-human phase I dose-escalation trial of ivuxolimab. The trial enrolled adults with locally advanced or metastatic head and neck squamous cell, hepatocellular, melanoma or renal cell carcinoma. Before TCR sequencing, CD4+ and CD8+ T cells were separately sorted from peripheral blood. The junction shows trimming of 0 bases on V and 6 bases on J, plus 9 bases between the germline ends. Inclusive of the bounding cysteine and phenylalanine, the CDR3 is 14 residues long. Left in the record is the CDR3 DNA by itself, 42 bases read in frame from the first base. In the germline V gene, CDR1 corresponds to SGHTA and CDR2 to FQGNSA.

To sequence the TCRbeta CDR3 region, genomic DNA was isolated from the sorted cells. The immunoSEQ Assay was used for sequencing of TCRbeta CDR3 regions. The clones in this table, taken by TCRdb from immuneACCESS, are in-frame only. Not every clone is retained; where verified, under half of the shortfall comes from an unresolved V gene, and the cause of the rest is unknown. The sample table holds some 85,000 clones, of which around nine tenths were seen once. The ten largest clones represent roughly 2% of the sample. The study at large found these results: Low levels of normalized T-cell clonal expansion were also seen in some patients who did not respond. On average, CD8+ T cells showed more expanded clones than CD4+ T cells after ivuxolimab. In the 0.1-3.0 mg/kg groups, partial responders had among the lowest normalized peripheral clonal expansion, particularly in CD8+ T cells. Antigen specificity was not determined for the clonally expanded peripheral T cells. Clonal expansion of both CD4+ and CD8+ blood T cells was observed from baseline to week 6 at doses 0.1 to 3.0 mg/kg.

A word on this clone: Its antigen is unknown. Per-base qualities were not stored, and no clone one base away is much larger.

The sample consisted of CD4+ or CD8+ T cells sorted from blood, taken in a trial of the OX40 agonist ivuxolimab. Recombination joined TRBV7-2 with TRBJ2-1, with the D gene not clear enough to name. The TCR originated in an adult with an advanced solid tumor such as melanoma, head and neck, liver or kidney cancer. The DNA sequence reads TGTGCCAGCAGCTTAGCTGGTCTCCTCAATGAGCAGTTCTTC. Its coded protein is CASSLAGLLNEQFF.